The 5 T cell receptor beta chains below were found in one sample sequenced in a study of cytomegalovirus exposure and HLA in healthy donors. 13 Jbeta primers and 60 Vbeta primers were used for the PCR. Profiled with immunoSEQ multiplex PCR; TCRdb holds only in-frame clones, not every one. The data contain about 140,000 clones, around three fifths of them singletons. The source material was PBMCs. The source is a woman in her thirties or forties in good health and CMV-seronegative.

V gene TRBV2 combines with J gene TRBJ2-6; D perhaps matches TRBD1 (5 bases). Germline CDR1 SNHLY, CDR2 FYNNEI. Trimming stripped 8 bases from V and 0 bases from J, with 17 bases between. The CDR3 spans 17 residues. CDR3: CASSLRGASSGANVLTF. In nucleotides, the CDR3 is TGTGCCAGCTCCCTTAGGGGCGCAAGCTCTGGGGCCAACGTCCTGACTTTC.

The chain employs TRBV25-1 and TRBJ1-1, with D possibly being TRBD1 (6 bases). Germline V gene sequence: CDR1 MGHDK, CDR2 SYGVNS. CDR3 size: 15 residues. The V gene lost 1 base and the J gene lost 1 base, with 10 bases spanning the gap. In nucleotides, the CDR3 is TGTGCCAGCAGTGAATTTGGGGGCGGGAACACTGAAGCTTTCTTT. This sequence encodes CASSEFGGGNTEAFF.

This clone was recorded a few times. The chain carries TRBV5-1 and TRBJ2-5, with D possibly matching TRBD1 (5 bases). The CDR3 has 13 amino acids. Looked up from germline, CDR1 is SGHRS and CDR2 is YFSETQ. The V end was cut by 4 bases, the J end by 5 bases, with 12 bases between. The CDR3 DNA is TGCGCCAGCAGCCCCCAGGGTGCCGAGACCCAGTACTTC. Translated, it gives CASSPQGAETQYF.

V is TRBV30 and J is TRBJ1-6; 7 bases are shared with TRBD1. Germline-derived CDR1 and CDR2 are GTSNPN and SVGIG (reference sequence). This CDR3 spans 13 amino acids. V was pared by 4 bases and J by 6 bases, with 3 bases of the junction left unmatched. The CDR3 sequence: CAWTGQPNSPLHF. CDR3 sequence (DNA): TGTGCCTGGACGGGACAGCCTAATTCACCCCTCCACTTT. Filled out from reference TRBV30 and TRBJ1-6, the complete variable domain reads SQTIHQWPATLVQPVGSPLSLECTVEGTSNPNLYWYRQAAGRGLQLLFYSVGIGQISSEVPQNLSASRPQDRQFILSSKKLLLSDSGFYLCAWTGQPNSPLHFGNGTRLTVT.

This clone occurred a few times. CDR3 region: CAISAGTGGNTEAFF. In nucleotides, the CDR3 is TGTGCCATCAGTGCCGGGACAGGGGGGAACACTGAAGCTTTCTTT. The J gene is TRBJ1-1, the V gene TRBV10-3; 11 bases match TRBD1. Losses at the gene ends were 4 bases for V and 1 base for J; bases not matched to a gene: 2. CDR3 length equals 15 residues. CDR1 ENHRY and CDR2 SYGVKD come from the germline V gene.